This entry lists 19 T cell receptor beta chains sequenced from one sample in a study of blood T cell repertoires in COVID-19. Measured with immunoSEQ multiplex PCR; TCRdb has only the in-frame clones, and not every one. In the table there are 90,000 to 110,000 clones, around three quarters of which are singletons. Sequenced input: peripheral blood. The receptors stem from a human donor in a cohort sampled during active or convalescent COVID-19.

The rearrangement links TRBV29-1 to TRBJ2-5, with 10 bases that match TRBD1. This CDR3 spans 14 amino acids. V lost 6 bases to trimming and J lost 4 bases; unmatched junction nucleotides: 8. Per the germline V gene, CDR1 is SQVTM and CDR2 is ANQGSEA. CDR3 sequence: CSVYPGQGRETQYF. The CDR3 DNA reads as TGCAGCGTCTACCCGGGACAGGGGAGAGAGACCCAGTACTTC. Full variable domain (missing parts from reference TRBV29-1 and TRBJ2-5): SAVISQKPSRDICQRGTSLTIQCQVDSQVTMMFWYRQQPGQSLTLIATANQGSEATYESGFVIDKFPISRPNLTFSTLTVSNMSPEDSSIYLCSVYPGQGRETQYFGPGTRLLVL.

The chain has TRBV19 and TRBJ1-6, with D tentatively TRBD1 (5 bases). Germline assignment: CDR1 LNHDA and CDR2 SQIVND (reference sequence). Between the trimmed V and J ends, which lost 4 bases and 5 bases, there was a span of 9 bases. CDR3 length equals 14 residues. The CDR3 loop is CASSTQGNNSPLHF. The CDR3 coding sequence is TGTGCCAGTAGTACTCAGGGAAATAATTCACCCCTCCACTTT.

V gene TRBV7-8 combines with J gene TRBJ1-3; no firm D call. V was shortened by 3 bases and J by 0 bases, with 12 bases between the two germline ends. Germline assignment: CDR1 SGHVS and CDR2 FQNEAQ. The length of the CDR3 is 16 residues. CDR3 region: CASSFYRQNSGNTIYF. The CDR3 coding sequence is TGTGCCAGCAGCTTCTATCGACAAAACTCTGGAAACACCATATATTTT.

The V call is TRBV7-3, the J call TRBJ1-6, with 8 bases fitting TRBD1. The CDR3 covers 14 residues. Germline values: CDR1 SGHTA, CDR2 FQGTGA. Losses at the gene ends were 5 bases for V and 7 bases for J; bases not matched to a gene: 4. The CDR3 DNA reads as TGTGCCAGCAGCCGGACAGGGTGGAATTCACCCCTCCACTTT. Translated: CASSRTGWNSPLHF.

Concerning this clone: The sample carries other DNA sequences with the same CDR3. The V and J genes are TRBV28 and TRBJ2-1; D not resolved. Trimming pared 6 bases from V and 0 bases from J, leaving 12 bases between. In germline, CDR1 is MDHEN, CDR2 SYDVKM. The CDR3 has 15 amino acids. CDR3 region: CASSPPGSSYNEQFF. In nucleotides, the CDR3 is TGTGCCAGCAGCCCCCCCGGTAGCTCCTACAATGAGCAGTTCTTC.

V gene TRBV5-1 combines with J gene TRBJ2-1, with TRBD2 as a possible D gene (5 bases). Trimming shortened V by 1 base and J by 3 bases, and 8 bases separated the two germline ends. The germline CDR1 and CDR2 sequences are SGHRS and YFSETQ. The CDR3 length is 14 residues. The CDR3 DNA follows: TGCGCCAGCAGCTTGCGGGAAAACTACAATGAGCAGTTCTTC. Translation gives CASSLRENYNEQFF.

This clone has more than one count but fewer than ten. The J gene is TRBJ2-3, the V gene TRBV5-1; 11 nucleotides align to TRBD2. V lost 3 bases to trimming and J lost 5 bases; unmatched junction nucleotides: 17. The length of the CDR3 is 19 residues. Germline-derived CDR1 and CDR2 are SGHRS and YFSETQ. CDR3 sequence: CASSWGPGTSGASVDTQYF. The CDR3, as DNA: TGCGCCAGCAGCTGGGGTCCCGGGACTAGCGGAGCTTCAGTAGATACGCAGTATTTT. Full variable domain (outside the CDR3, taken from reference TRBV5-1 and TRBJ2-3): KAGVTQTPRYLIKTRGQQVTLSCSPISGHRSVSWYQQTPGQGLQFLFEYFSETQRNKGNFPGRFSGRQFSNSRSEMNVSTLELGDSALYLCASSWGPGTSGASVDTQYFGPGTRLTVL.

The genes are TRBV6-2 or TRBV6-3 and TRBJ2-7; 12 bases fit TRBD2. With 3 bases clipped from V and 4 bases from J, the junction kept 4 bases outside the gene matches. The V gene's germline CDR1 is MNHEY and CDR2 SVGEGT. This CDR3 is built from 15 residues. The CDR3 sequence: CASSYLGTSGYEQYF. The CDR3, as DNA: TGTGCCAGCAGTTATCTCGGGACTAGCGGGTACGAGCAGTACTTC.

This rearrangement joins TRBV7-9 to TRBJ2-7; 9 nucleotides align to TRBD1. This CDR3 is 15 amino acids long. CDR1 and CDR2 from the germline V gene are SEHNR and FQNEAQ (reference sequence). V shed 3 bases, J shed 3 bases, and the junction held 6 bases outside the gene matches. CDR3 nucleotides: TGTGCCAGCAGCTTCGCCGGGACAGGGAACTACGAGCAGTACTTC. Its translation is CASSFAGTGNYEQYF.

The rearrangement joins TRBV5-1 to TRBJ1-4, with 8 nucleotides matching TRBD1. In germline, CDR1 is SGHRS, CDR2 YFSETQ. Trimming removed 4 bases from V and 8 bases from J; junction bases left unmatched: 10. The CDR3 consists of 15 residues. The CDR3 loop is CASSATGGKIEKLFF. The CDR3 coding sequence is TGCGCCAGCAGCGCCACAGGGGGAAAGATCGAAAAACTGTTTTTT. The full variable domain, rest sourced from reference TRBV5-1 and TRBJ1-4, is KAGVTQTPRYLIKTRGQQVTLSCSPISGHRSVSWYQQTPGQGLQFLFEYFSETQRNKGNFPGRFSGRQFSNSRSEMNVSTLELGDSALYLCASSATGGKIEKLFFGSGTQLSVL.

The chain recombines TRBV29-1 with TRBJ2-3; perhaps TRBD2 as D (7 bases). The CDR3 is 14 amino acids. V lost 8 bases, J lost 0 bases, and 15 bases lay in between. Per germline, CDR1 SQVTM and CDR2 ANQGSEA. The CDR3 is CSTGGLGSTDTQYF. In nucleotides, the CDR3 is TGCAGCACCGGGGGGCTGGGTAGCACAGATACGCAGTATTTT.

The chain carries TRBV27 and TRBJ2-7; 8 nucleotides align to TRBD1. This CDR3 comprises 15 residues. The J segment lost 0 bases and the V segment lost 6 bases, leaving 7 bases of the junction unmatched. Looked up from germline, CDR1 is MNHEY and CDR2 is SMNVEV (reference sequence). The CDR3 DNA reads TGTGCCAGCAGGAGACAGGGGACCCACTCCTACGAGCAGTACTTC. Encoded protein: CASRRQGTHSYEQYF.

The rearrangement links TRBV18 to TRBJ2-1; D not certain. CDR3 length: 13 residues. Trimming took off 3 bases at V and 7 bases at J, with 10 bases between the two ends. The germline CDR1 and CDR2 sequences are KGHSH and LQKENI. CDR3 amino acids: CASSPVLLNEQFF. The CDR3 coding sequence is TGTGCCAGCTCACCGGTTTTGCTAAATGAGCAGTTCTTC.

V and J are TRBV5-6 and TRBJ1-4; TRBD1 matches 8 bases. In germline, CDR1 is SGHDT, CDR2 YYEEEE. CDR3 length: 15 amino acids. V was clipped by 3 bases and J by 8 bases; unmatched bases: 9. CDR3 DNA: TGTGCCAGCAGCTCCACAGGGGGAGGACGGGAAAAACTGTTTTTT. It is translated as CASSSTGGGREKLFF.

The chain recombines TRBV27 with TRBJ2-1, with D hard to call. This CDR3 comprises 12 residues. Trimming left V 4 bases short and J 6 bases short, with 7 bases between. Germline values: CDR1 MNHEY, CDR2 SMNVEV (reference sequence). In nucleotides, the CDR3 is TGTGCCAGCAGTTACAGTCGCAATGAGCAGTTCTTC. This gives the protein CASSYSRNEQFF.

The chain carries TRBV28 and TRBJ1-1; D is ambiguous. The CDR3 loop spans 13 amino acids. Germline values: CDR1 MDHEN, CDR2 SYDVKM. V was pared by 6 bases and J by 1 base, with 9 bases between. Written as DNA, the CDR3 is TGTGCCAGCAGACTTACAGAGAACACTGAAGCTTTCTTT. Amino acids: CASRLTENTEAFF. The whole variable domain, filled in from reference TRBV28 and TRBJ1-1, reads DVKVTQSSRYLVKRTGEKVFLECVQDMDHENMFWYRQDPGLGLRLIYFSYDVKMKEKGDIPEGYSVSREKKERFSLILESASTNQTSMYLCASRLTENTEAFFGQGTRLTVV.

The chain has TRBV25-1 and TRBJ2-5; a weak D match, TRBD1 (5 bases). The CDR3 is 15 residues long. The germline gives CDR1 MGHDK, CDR2 SYGVNS. V was cut by 2 bases and J by 2 bases, with 12 bases left in between. CDR3 residues: CASSEPTGPQETQYF. The CDR3 DNA sequence: TGTGCCAGCAGTGAACCTACAGGACCACAAGAGACCCAGTACTTC.

The rearrangement joins TRBV11-2 to TRBJ1-4; 8 nucleotides match TRBD1. The CDR3 spans 16 residues. With 0 bases clipped from V and 1 base from J, the junction kept 1 base outside the gene matches. The germline V gene has CDR1 SGHAT and CDR2 FQNNGV. This CDR3 is CASSLDRGLTNEKLFF. Written as DNA, the CDR3 is TGTGCCAGCAGCTTAGACAGGGGGCTAACTAATGAAAAACTGTTTTTT.

The V and J genes are TRBV7-2 and TRBJ2-7; D might be TRBD1 (6 bases). CDR3 length: 15 amino acids. V gave up 1 base and J gave up 2 bases, with 12 bases separating them. Germline-derived CDR1 and CDR2 are SGHTA and FQGNSA. Here the CDR3 reads CASSLGAGVPYEQYF. The DNA of the CDR3 is TGTGCCAGCAGCTTAGGGGCAGGGGTTCCCTACGAGCAGTACTTC.